A selection of T cell receptor beta chains follows, all from one sample in a study of cytomegalovirus exposure and HLA in healthy donors. Measured with immunoSEQ multiplex PCR; TCRdb has only the in-frame clones, and not every one. The sample consists of roughly 84,000 clones, roughly 80% of them appearing once. The sequencing sample was made of PBMCs. The receptor source for this set is a human donor in good health. CDR3s include the opening cysteine and the closing phenylalanine or tryptophan. D genes are given only for firm matches. A row's size may be missing; if present it is once, few, many or a size class.

J gene: TRBJ1-1
clone size: NA
V gene: TRBV19
D gene: NA
CDR3 DNA: TGTGCCAGTACCTCGATCAAGACAGCGACCGAAGCTTTCTTT
CDR3 protein: CASTSIKTATEAFF

J gene: TRBJ2-1
clone size: few
V gene: TRBV19
D gene: TRBD2
CDR3 DNA: TGTGCCAGTAGCTGGACTAGCGGGGGGGTGTACAATGAGCAGTTCTTC
CDR3 protein: CASSWTSGGVYNEQFF

J gene: TRBJ2-7
clone size: few
V gene: TRBV4-1
D gene: NA
CDR3 DNA: TGCGCCAGCAGCCAACCAACGACAGTCTATACTCCCTACGAGCAGTACTTC
CDR3 protein: CASSQPTTVYTPYEQYF

J gene: TRBJ2-7
clone size: once
V gene: TRBV19
D gene: TRBD2
CDR3 DNA: TGTGCCAGTATGGTAGCGGGGGGGCCCTACGAGCAGTACTTC
CDR3 protein: CASMVAGGPYEQYF

J gene: TRBJ2-7
clone size: NA
V gene: TRBV7-2
D gene: TRBD1
CDR3 DNA: TGTGCCAGCAGCTTAGCGCGCGGGACAGGGATTGAATACGAGCAGTACTTC
CDR3 protein: CASSLARGTGIEYEQYF

J gene: TRBJ2-1
clone size: NA
V gene: TRBV4-1
D gene: TRBD2
CDR3 DNA: TGCGCCAGCAGCCAATCAGCGGGGGAGTACAATGAGCAGTTCTTC
CDR3 protein: CASSQSAGEYNEQFF

J gene: TRBJ1-1
clone size: NA
V gene: TRBV19
D gene: NA
CDR3 DNA: TGTGCCAGTAGTTCCCCATCGGGGGGTTACACTGAAGCTTTCTTT
CDR3 protein: CASSSPSGGYTEAFF

J gene: TRBJ1-4
clone size: NA
V gene: TRBV5-1
D gene: TRBD1
CDR3 DNA: TGCGCCAGCAGCGAACCGGGACAGGGGGCAGGAAAACTGTTTTTT
CDR3 protein: CASSEPGQGAGKLFF

J gene: TRBJ2-1
clone size: NA
V gene: TRBV5-5
D gene: TRBD1
CDR3 DNA: TGTGCCAGCAGCTTAAGGACCGGGACAGGCAACAATGAGCAGTTCTTC
CDR3 protein: CASSLRTGTGNNEQFF

J gene: TRBJ2-7
clone size: NA
V gene: TRBV4-3
D gene: NA
CDR3 DNA: TGCGCCAGCAGTCCCGGGGACTCCTACGAGCAGTACTTC
CDR3 protein: CASSPGDSYEQYF

J gene: TRBJ2-1
clone size: medium-sized
V gene: TRBV4-3
D gene: NA
CDR3 DNA: TGCGCCAGCAGCCAAGATCTGCAGCGCAGCTCCTACAATGAGCAGTTCTTC
CDR3 protein: CASSQDLQRSSYNEQFF

J gene: TRBJ1-6
clone size: once
V gene: TRBV19
D gene: NA
CDR3 DNA: TGTGCCAGTTCATACGGGAATTCACCCCTCCACTTT
CDR3 protein: CASSYGNSPLHF

J gene: TRBJ2-7
clone size: NA
V gene: TRBV7-2
D gene: TRBD1
CDR3 DNA: TGTGCCAGCAGCTCAGACATCCACAGGGGGCAAGGGGAGCAGTACTTC
CDR3 protein: CASSSDIHRGQGEQYF

J gene: TRBJ2-2
clone size: NA
V gene: TRBV5-1
D gene: NA
CDR3 DNA: TGCGCCAGCAGGCCAAGGGGCACCGGGGAGCTGTTTTTT
CDR3 protein: CASRPRGTGELFF

J gene: TRBJ1-1
clone size: NA
V gene: TRBV30
D gene: TRBD1
CDR3 DNA: TGTGCCTGGGCGGGACAGGGGACCACTGAAGCTTTCTTT
CDR3 protein: CAWAGQGTTEAFF